This TCR beta chain was captured in a study of cytomegalovirus exposure and HLA in healthy donors. Study at large: From HLA-typed donors, an early data release held 70 million to 100 million unique TCRs. There were 350 to 450 genotyped donors. Of these, 81% fell in the genetic ancestry cluster associated with self-reported Caucasian donors. Whole-study findings and limits: In a later analysis, common viral pathogens appeared linked to several of the most significant clusters.

As regards this clone: Its antigen remains unknown.

The CDR3 loop spans 13 amino acids. V was cut by 4 bases and J by 3 bases, with 9 bases left in between. Looked up from germline, CDR1 is LNHNV and CDR2 is YYDKDF (reference sequence). The PCR used 60 Vbeta and 13 Jbeta primers. Some clones are missing from TCRdb's copy, which holds only in-frame ones; the method was immunoSEQ multiplex PCR. This table holds under 100,000 clones, less than 65% found once. The specimen was PBMCs. This TCR was sampled from a woman between 25 and 40 years old in good health and CMV-seropositive. V usage is TRBV15 and J usage is TRBJ1-1; D unresolved. CDR3: CATSIGRDTEAFF. DNA for the CDR3: TGTGCCACCAGCATTGGGAGGGACACTGAAGCTTTCTTT.